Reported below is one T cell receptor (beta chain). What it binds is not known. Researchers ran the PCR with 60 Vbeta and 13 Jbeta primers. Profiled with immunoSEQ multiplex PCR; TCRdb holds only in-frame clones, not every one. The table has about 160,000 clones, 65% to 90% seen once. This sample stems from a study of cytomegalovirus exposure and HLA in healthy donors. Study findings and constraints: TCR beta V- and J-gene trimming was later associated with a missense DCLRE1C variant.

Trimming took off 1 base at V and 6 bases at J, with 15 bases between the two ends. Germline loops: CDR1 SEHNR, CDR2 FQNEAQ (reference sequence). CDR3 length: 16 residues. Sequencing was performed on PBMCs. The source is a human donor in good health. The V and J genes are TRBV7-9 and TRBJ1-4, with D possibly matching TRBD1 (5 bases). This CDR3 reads CASSLGDVGAHEKLFF. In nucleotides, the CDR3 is TGTGCCAGCAGCTTAGGGGATGTTGGGGCCCATGAAAAACTGTTTTTT.